This T cell receptor (beta chain) was sequenced in a study of cytotoxic CD8 clonotypes in ibrutinib-treated CLL. Study-level background: In all, under twelve patients were relapsed/refractory, fewer than 16 were treatment-naive and roughly 18 were IGHV unmutated. Overall study findings and caveats: Progressing patients had sampling times that differed from those of sustained-remission patients. While tracking circulating CD8+ T-cell counts, baseline clonality exceeded that of age-matched healthy donors.

Measured with immunoSEQ multiplex PCR; TCRdb has only the in-frame clones, and not every one. The data contain about 310,000 clones, roughly 79% of them singletons. CDR3 length: 15 residues. V gave up 6 bases and J gave up 3 bases; unmatched junction bases: 5. Germline V gives CDR1 LNHDA, CDR2 SQIVND (reference sequence). Points on this clone: Its antigen is unidentified.

As input for TCR beta libraries, roughly 2 micrograms of genomic DNA came from cryopreserved PBMCs. The V call is TRBV19, the J call TRBJ2-7, with 13 bases identical to TRBD2. Specimen: PBMCs, collected before ibrutinib treatment. The clonotype was recovered from a human donor with chronic lymphocytic leukemia. This CDR3 is CASSRGLAGFYEQYF. The CDR3 DNA sequence: TGTGCCAGTAGCCGGGGACTAGCGGGATTCTACGAGCAGTACTTC.